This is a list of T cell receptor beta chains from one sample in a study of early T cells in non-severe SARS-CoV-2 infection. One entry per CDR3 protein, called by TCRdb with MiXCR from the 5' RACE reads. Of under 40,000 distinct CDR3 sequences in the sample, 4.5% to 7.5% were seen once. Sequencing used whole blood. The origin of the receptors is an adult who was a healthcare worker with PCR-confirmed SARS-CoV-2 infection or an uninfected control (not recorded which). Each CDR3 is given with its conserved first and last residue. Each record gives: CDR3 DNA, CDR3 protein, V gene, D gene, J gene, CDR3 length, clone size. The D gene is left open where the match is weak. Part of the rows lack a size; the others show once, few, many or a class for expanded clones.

DNA: TGTGCCAGCAGTCTACAGGGTGGTCAGCCCCAGCATTTT
CDR3: CASSLQGGQPQHF
V: TRBV27
D: NA
J: TRBJ1-5
length: 13
size: many

DNA: TGTGCCAGCAGTCCCCGGGCGGGGGCGAACACCGGGGAGCTGTTTTTT
CDR3: CASSPRAGANTGELFF
V: TRBV6-6
D: TRBD2
J: TRBJ2-2
length: 16
size: many

DNA: TGCAGCGTTGGGACGCCAAACGGCTACACCTTC
CDR3: CSVGTPNGYTF
V: TRBV29-1
D: NA
J: TRBJ1-2
length: 11
size: many

DNA: TGTGCCAGCAGCTTCCCTTCAGGGGCCTCGCGGACTGAAGCCTTCTTT
CDR3: CASSFPSGASRTEAFF
V: TRBV5-6
D: NA
J: TRBJ1-1
length: 16
size: few

DNA: TGTGCCAGCAGAGGACAGGGGTGGACCGGGGAGCTGTTTTTT
CDR3: CASRGQGWTGELFF
V: TRBV6-1
D: TRBD1
J: TRBJ2-2
length: 14
size: many

DNA: TGTGCCAGCAGCACACGGACAGGAAACTATGGCTACACCTTC
CDR3: CASSTRTGNYGYTF
V: TRBV7-9
D: TRBD1
J: TRBJ1-2
length: 14
size: NA

DNA: TGTGCCAGTAGTAGACAGGGTTCTACGCAGTATTTT
CDR3: CASSRQGSTQYF
V: TRBV19
D: TRBD1
J: TRBJ2-3
length: 12
size: many

DNA: TGTGCCAGCAGCTTGGGGACTAACGGAGATACGCAGTATTTT
CDR3: CASSLGTNGDTQYF
V: TRBV2
D: TRBD2
J: TRBJ2-3
length: 14
size: many

DNA: TGTGCCAGTAGCACGACAGGCTTCTATGGCTACACCTTC
CDR3: CASSTTGFYGYTF
V: TRBV19
D: NA
J: TRBJ1-2
length: 13
size: medium-sized

DNA: TGTGCCAGCAGTTCACAGGCTAAAGAGACCCAGTACTTC
CDR3: CASSSQAKETQYF
V: TRBV28
D: NA
J: TRBJ2-5
length: 13
size: many